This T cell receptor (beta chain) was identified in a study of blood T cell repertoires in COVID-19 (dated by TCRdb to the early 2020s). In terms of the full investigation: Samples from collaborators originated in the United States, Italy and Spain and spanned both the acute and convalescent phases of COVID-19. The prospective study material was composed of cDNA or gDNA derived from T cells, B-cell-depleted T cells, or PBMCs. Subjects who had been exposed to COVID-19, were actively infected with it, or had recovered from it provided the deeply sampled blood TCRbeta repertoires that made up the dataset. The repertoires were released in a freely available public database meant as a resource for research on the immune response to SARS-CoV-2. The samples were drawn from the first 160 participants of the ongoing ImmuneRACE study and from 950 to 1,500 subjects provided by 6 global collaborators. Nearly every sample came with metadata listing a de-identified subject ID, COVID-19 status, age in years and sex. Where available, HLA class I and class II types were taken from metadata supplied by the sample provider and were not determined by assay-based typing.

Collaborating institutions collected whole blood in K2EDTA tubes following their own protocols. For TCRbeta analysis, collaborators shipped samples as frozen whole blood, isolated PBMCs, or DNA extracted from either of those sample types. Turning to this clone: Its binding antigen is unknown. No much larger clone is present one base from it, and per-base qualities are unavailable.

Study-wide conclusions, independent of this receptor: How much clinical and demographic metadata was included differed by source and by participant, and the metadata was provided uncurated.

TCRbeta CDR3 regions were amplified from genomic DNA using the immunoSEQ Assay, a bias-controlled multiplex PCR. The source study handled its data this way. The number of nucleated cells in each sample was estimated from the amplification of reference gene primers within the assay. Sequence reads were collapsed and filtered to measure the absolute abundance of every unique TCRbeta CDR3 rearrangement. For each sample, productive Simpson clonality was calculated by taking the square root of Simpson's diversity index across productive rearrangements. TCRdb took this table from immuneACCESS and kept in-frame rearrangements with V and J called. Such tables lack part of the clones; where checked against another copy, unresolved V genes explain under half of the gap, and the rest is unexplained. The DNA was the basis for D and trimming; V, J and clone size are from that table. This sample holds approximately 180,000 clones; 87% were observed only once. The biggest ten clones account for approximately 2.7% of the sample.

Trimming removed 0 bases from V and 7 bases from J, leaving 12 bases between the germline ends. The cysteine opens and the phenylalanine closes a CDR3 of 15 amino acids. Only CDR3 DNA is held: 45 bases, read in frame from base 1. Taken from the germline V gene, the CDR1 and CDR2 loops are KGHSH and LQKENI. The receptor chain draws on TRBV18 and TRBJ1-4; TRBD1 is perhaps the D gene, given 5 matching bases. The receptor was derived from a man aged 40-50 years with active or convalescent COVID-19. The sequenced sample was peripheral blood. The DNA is TGTGCCAGCTCACCACCGCGGGGGGATGTTGAAAAACTGTTTTTT. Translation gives CASSPPRGDVEKLFF.